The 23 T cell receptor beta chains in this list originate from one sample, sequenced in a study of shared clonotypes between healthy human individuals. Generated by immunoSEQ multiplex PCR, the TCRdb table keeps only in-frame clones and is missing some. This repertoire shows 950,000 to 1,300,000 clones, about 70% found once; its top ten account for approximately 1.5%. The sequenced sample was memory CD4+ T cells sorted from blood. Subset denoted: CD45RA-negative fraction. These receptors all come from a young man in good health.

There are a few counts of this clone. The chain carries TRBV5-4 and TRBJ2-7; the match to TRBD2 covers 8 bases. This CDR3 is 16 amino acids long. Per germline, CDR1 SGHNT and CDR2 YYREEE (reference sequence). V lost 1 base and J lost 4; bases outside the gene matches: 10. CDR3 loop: CASSLRTGTREYEQYF. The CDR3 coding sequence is TGTGCCAGCAGCTTGAGAACCGGGACTAGGGAATACGAGCAGTACTTC.

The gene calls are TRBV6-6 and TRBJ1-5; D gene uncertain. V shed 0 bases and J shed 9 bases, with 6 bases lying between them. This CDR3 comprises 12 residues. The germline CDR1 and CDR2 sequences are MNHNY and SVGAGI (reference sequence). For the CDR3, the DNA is TGTGCCAGCAGTTACTCCGGACGGCCCCAGCATTTT. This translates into CASSYSGRPQHF.

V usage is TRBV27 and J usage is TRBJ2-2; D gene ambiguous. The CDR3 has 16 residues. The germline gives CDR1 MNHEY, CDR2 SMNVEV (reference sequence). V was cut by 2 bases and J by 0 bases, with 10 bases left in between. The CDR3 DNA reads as TGTGCCAGCAGTTTAAACATAGTCGCGAACACCGGGGAGCTGTTTTTT. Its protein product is CASSLNIVANTGELFF.

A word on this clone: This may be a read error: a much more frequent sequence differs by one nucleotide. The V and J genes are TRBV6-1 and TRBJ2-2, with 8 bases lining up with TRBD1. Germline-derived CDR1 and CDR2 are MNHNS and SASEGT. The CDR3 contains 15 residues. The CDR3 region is CASSAGRGRPGEPFF. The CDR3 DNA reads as TGTGCCAGCAGTGCGGGCAGGGGGCGTCCAGGGGAGCCGTTTTTT.

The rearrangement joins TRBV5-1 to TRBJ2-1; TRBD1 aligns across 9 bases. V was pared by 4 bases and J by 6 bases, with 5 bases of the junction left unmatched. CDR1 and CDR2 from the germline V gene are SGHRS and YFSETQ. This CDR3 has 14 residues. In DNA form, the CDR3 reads TGCGCCAGCAGCCCGGGACAGGGATCCAATGAGCAGTTCTTC. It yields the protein CASSPGQGSNEQFF.

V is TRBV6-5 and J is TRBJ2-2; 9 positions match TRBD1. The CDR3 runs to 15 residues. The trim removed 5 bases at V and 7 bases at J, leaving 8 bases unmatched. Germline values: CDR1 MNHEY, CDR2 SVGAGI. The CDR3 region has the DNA TGTGCCAGCAGTGTACCGGGACAGGGAAGCGGGGAGCTGTTTTTT. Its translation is CASSVPGQGSGELFF.

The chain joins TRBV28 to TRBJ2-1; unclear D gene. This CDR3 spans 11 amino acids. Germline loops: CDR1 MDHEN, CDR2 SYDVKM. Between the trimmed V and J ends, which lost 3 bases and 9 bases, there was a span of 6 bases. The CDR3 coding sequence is TGTGCCAGCAGTTTGGAAATTGAGCAGTTCTTC. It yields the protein CASSLEIEQFF.

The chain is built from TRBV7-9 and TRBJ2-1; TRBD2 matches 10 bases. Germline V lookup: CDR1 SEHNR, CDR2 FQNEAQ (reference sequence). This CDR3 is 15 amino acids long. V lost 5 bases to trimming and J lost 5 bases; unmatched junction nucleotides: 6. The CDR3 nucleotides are TGTGCCAGCAGCCGTCCTAGCGGGAGCGACAATGAGCAGTTCTTC. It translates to CASSRPSGSDNEQFF.

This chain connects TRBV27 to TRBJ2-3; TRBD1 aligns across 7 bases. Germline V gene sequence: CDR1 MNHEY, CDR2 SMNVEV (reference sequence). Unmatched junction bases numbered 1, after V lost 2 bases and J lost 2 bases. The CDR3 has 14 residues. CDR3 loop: CASSLGQVTDTQYF. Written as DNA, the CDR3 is TGTGCCAGCAGTTTAGGACAGGTCACAGATACGCAGTATTTT.

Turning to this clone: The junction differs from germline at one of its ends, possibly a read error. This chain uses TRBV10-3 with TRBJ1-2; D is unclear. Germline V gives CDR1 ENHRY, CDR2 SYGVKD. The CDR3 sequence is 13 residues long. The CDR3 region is CASSEVQTSGYTF. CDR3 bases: TGTGCCAGCAGTGAAGTACAGACCTCTGGCTACACCTTC.

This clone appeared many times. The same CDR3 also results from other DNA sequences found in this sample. The CDR3 spells CASRNRGTDTQYF. CDR3 in DNA: TGTGCCAGCAGGAACAGGGGCACAGATACGCAGTATTTT. The gene calls are TRBV6-6 and TRBJ2-3; D might be TRBD1 (6 bases). CDR1 is MNHNY, CDR2 SVGAGI, per germline (reference sequence). The CDR3 loop spans 13 amino acids. V lost 6 bases and J 1 base, leaving 8 bases between the germline ends.

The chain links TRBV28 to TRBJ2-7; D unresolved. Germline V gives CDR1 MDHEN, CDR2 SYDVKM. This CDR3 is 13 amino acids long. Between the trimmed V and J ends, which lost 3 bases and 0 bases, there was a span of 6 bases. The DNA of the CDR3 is TGTGCCAGCAGTTTGCCGAACTCCTACGAGCAGTACTTC. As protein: CASSLPNSYEQYF.

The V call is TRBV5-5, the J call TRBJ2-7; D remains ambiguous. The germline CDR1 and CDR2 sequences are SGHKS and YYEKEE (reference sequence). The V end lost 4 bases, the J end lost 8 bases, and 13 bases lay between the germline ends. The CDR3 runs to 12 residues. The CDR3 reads CASSRDSSKQYF. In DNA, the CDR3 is TGTGCCAGCAGCCGCGACTCCTCCAAGCAGTACTTC.

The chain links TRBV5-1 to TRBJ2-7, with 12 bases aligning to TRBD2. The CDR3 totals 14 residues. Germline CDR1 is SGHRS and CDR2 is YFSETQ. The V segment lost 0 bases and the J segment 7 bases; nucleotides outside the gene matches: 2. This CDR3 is CASSLASGRGEQYF. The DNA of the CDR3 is TGCGCCAGCAGCTTGGCTAGCGGGAGGGGTGAGCAGTACTTC.

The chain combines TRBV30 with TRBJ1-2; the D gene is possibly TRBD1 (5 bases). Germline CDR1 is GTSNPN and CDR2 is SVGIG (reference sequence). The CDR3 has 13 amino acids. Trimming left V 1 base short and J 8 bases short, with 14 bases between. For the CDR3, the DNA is TGTGCCTGGAGTGCACAGGCTGCGGTCGGCTACACCTTC. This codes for CAWSAQAAVGYTF.

The CDR3 nucleotides read TGTGCCAGCAGTCTAAGGACTAGCGGGGGTCAAGAGACCCAGTACTTC. Residues: CASSLRTSGGQETQYF. The V call is TRBV5-4, the J call TRBJ2-5, with 13 bases aligning to TRBD2. Unmatched junction bases numbered 6, after V lost 5 bases and J lost 2 bases. CDR3 length: 16 amino acids. In germline, CDR1 is SGHNT, CDR2 YYREEE (reference sequence).

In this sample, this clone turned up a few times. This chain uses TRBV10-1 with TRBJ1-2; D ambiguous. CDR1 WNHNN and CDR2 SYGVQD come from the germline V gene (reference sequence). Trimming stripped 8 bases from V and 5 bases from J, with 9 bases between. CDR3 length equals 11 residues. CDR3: CASLTLYGYTF. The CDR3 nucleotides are TGCGCCAGCCTGACTTTATATGGCTACACCTTC.

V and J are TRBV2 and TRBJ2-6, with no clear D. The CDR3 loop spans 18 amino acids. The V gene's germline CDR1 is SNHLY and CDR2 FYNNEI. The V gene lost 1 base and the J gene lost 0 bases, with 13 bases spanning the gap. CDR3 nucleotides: TGTGCCAGCAGTGAAGACCGACGGCCTTTCTCTGGGGCCAACGTCCTGACTTTC. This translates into CASSEDRRPFSGANVLTF.

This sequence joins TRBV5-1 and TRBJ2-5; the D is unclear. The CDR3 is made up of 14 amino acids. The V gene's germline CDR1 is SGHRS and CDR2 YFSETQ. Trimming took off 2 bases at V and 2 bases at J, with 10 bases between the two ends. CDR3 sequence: CASSFGASQETQYF. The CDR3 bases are TGCGCCAGCAGCTTTGGCGCCTCACAAGAGACCCAGTACTTC.

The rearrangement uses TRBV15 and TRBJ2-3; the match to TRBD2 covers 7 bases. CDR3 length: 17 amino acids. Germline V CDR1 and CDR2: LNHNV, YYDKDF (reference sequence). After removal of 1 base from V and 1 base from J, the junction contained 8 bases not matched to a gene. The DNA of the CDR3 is TGTGCCACCAGCAGAGGTGGGGCTAGCGGACGCACAGATACGCAGTATTTT. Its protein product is CATSRGGASGRTDTQYF.

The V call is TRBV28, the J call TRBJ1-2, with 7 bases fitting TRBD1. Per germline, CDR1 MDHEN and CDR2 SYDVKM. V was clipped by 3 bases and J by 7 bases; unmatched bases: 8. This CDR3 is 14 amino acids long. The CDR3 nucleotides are TGTGCCAGCAGTTTGAGACAGGGAGTTAGTGGCTACACCTTC. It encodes CASSLRQGVSGYTF.

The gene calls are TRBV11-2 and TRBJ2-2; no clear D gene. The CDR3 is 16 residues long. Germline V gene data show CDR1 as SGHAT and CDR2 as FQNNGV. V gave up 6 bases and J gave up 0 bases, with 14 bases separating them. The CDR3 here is CASRHGSLANTGELFF. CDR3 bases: TGTGCCAGCAGACATGGGTCTCTAGCGAACACCGGGGAGCTGTTTTTT.

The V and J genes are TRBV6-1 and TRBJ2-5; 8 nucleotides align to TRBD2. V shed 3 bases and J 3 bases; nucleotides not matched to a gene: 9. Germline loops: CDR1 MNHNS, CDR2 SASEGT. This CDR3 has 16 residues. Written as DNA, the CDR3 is TGTGCCAGCAGTGATGAGGTTCAGCGGGGGAAAGAGACCCAGTACTTC. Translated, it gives CASSDEVQRGKETQYF.